This is a list of T cell receptor beta chains from one sample in a study of blood T cell repertoires in COVID-19. Sequencing was performed with immunoSEQ multiplex PCR; in TCRdb, only in-frame clones are kept and a portion is missing. The profile shows approximately 280,000 clones, around 89% of them singletons. What was sequenced was peripheral blood. The source of these receptors is a man between 35 and 55 years old with acute or convalescent COVID-19. Both conserved end residues are part of each CDR3. D genes are given only for firm matches. Expanded clones get a size class; other rows say once, few or many, or leave the size out.

v_gene: TRBV5-1; d_gene: NA; j_gene: TRBJ1-1; abundance: NA; len: 13; CDR3nt: TGCGCCAGCAGCTTGGACAAGAACACTGAAGCTTTCTTT; CDR3aa: CASSLDKNTEAFF
v_gene: TRBV19; d_gene: NA; j_gene: TRBJ1-6; abundance: NA; len: 16; CDR3nt: TGTGCCAGTAGTATTTGGGGGCCCTTTTATAATTCACCCCTCCACTTT; CDR3aa: CASSIWGPFYNSPLHF
v_gene: TRBV5-1; d_gene: NA; j_gene: TRBJ2-4; abundance: NA; len: 14; CDR3nt: TGCGCCAGCAGCCGGGGGAGCGCCAAAAACATTCAGTACTTC; CDR3aa: CASSRGSAKNIQYF
v_gene: TRBV5-4; d_gene: TRBD1; j_gene: TRBJ2-7; abundance: NA; len: 16; CDR3nt: TGTGCCAGCAACGCACCAACCGGGACAGGAGCCTACGAGCAGTACTTC; CDR3aa: CASNAPTGTGAYEQYF
v_gene: TRBV5-1; d_gene: NA; j_gene: TRBJ2-6; abundance: NA; len: 17; CDR3nt: TGCGCCAGCAGTCCGACAGGATCACACTCTGGGGCCAACGTCCTGACTTTC; CDR3aa: CASSPTGSHSGANVLTF
v_gene: TRBV19; d_gene: NA; j_gene: TRBJ2-7; abundance: NA; len: 16; CDR3nt: TGTGCCAGTAGTATAAGAACGGCAGGGGCCCTCCTCGAGCAGTACTTC; CDR3aa: CASSIRTAGALLEQYF
v_gene: TRBV28; d_gene: NA; j_gene: TRBJ1-2; abundance: NA; len: 14; CDR3nt: TGTGCCAGCAGTCAAAACTGGGCGCAGAGTGGCTACACCTTC; CDR3aa: CASSQNWAQSGYTF
v_gene: TRBV19; d_gene: NA; j_gene: TRBJ1-1; abundance: few; len: 14; CDR3nt: TGTGCCAGTACTTCAGGGAGGACAAACACTGAAGCTTTCTTT; CDR3aa: CASTSGRTNTEAFF
v_gene: TRBV5-6; d_gene: TRBD1; j_gene: TRBJ2-1; abundance: NA; len: 16; CDR3nt: TGTGCCAGCAGCATCCTAAGTGGGACAGGGGGCCATGAGCAGTTCTTC; CDR3aa: CASSILSGTGGHEQFF
v_gene: TRBV18; d_gene: TRBD1; j_gene: TRBJ2-3; abundance: NA; len: 14; CDR3nt: TGTGCCAGCTCACCAGACAGGGTCGTAGATACGCAGTATTTT; CDR3aa: CASSPDRVVDTQYF
v_gene: TRBV14; d_gene: NA; j_gene: TRBJ1-2; abundance: NA; len: 13; CDR3nt: TGTGCCAGCAGTCACATACCCTCTCTGGGCTACACCTTC; CDR3aa: CASSHIPSLGYTF
v_gene: TRBV25-1; d_gene: NA; j_gene: TRBJ2-4; abundance: NA; len: 14; CDR3nt: TGTGCCAGCAGTGAAAGGGGAGCCAAAAACATTCAGTACTTC; CDR3aa: CASSERGAKNIQYF
v_gene: TRBV29-1; d_gene: NA; j_gene: TRBJ2-6; abundance: NA; len: 14; CDR3nt: TGCAGCGTTGCCGGGAACTCTGGGGCCAACGTCCTGACTTTC; CDR3aa: CSVAGNSGANVLTF
v_gene: TRBV12-5; d_gene: NA; j_gene: TRBJ1-3; abundance: NA; len: 15; CDR3nt: TGTGCTAGTGGTTCCAGGGAAATGAAGGCGGACACCATATATTTT; CDR3aa: CASGSREMKADTIYF
v_gene: TRBV9; d_gene: TRBD1; j_gene: TRBJ1-1; abundance: NA; len: 15; CDR3nt: TGTGCCAGCAGCCCCCTGGGACAGGGTGAAACTGAAGCTTTCTTT; CDR3aa: CASSPLGQGETEAFF
v_gene: TRBV7-2; d_gene: NA; j_gene: TRBJ1-1; abundance: NA; len: 13; CDR3nt: TGTGCCAGCAGCCCCCCTCCGGGGACTGAAGCTTTCTTT; CDR3aa: CASSPPPGTEAFF
v_gene: TRBV2; d_gene: NA; j_gene: TRBJ1-2; abundance: NA; len: 12; CDR3nt: TGTGCCAGCACGGGAGAGGGCTTTGGCTACACCTTC; CDR3aa: CASTGEGFGYTF
v_gene: TRBV3-1/TRBV3-2; d_gene: NA; j_gene: TRBJ2-1; abundance: NA; len: 14; CDR3nt: TGTGCCAGCAGCCAAGGGGCGGGTGACAATGAGCAGTTCTTC; CDR3aa: CASSQGAGDNEQFF
v_gene: TRBV6-6; d_gene: NA; j_gene: TRBJ2-7; abundance: once; len: 11; CDR3nt: TGTGCCAGCAGTTACTCAGGAGGGCAGTACTTC; CDR3aa: CASSYSGGQYF
v_gene: TRBV5-5; d_gene: NA; j_gene: TRBJ2-2; abundance: once; len: 18; CDR3nt: TGTGCCAGCAGCCCCCTGGGACTTGACAGGGCGAACACCGGGGAGCTGTTTTTT; CDR3aa: CASSPLGLDRANTGELFF
v_gene: TRBV29-1; d_gene: TRBD1; j_gene: TRBJ1-1; abundance: NA; len: 13; CDR3nt: TGCAGCGTCTCGGACAGGAGAGCAACTGAAGCTTTCTTT; CDR3aa: CSVSDRRATEAFF
v_gene: TRBV4-2; d_gene: TRBD1; j_gene: TRBJ1-4; abundance: NA; len: 15; CDR3nt: TGTGCCAGCAGCCAAGATTTCCGGACAGGGGGGAAACTGTTTTTT; CDR3aa: CASSQDFRTGGKLFF
v_gene: TRBV30; d_gene: NA; j_gene: TRBJ1-1; abundance: once; len: 13; CDR3nt: TGTGCCTGGAGTTTGGGGGGGAACACTGAAGCTTTCTTT; CDR3aa: CAWSLGGNTEAFF
v_gene: TRBV7-2; d_gene: TRBD1; j_gene: TRBJ2-1; abundance: NA; len: 18; CDR3nt: TGTGCCAGCAGCACCCTTCGGGGACAGACAACTACCTACAATGAGCAGTTCTTC; CDR3aa: CASSTLRGQTTTYNEQFF
v_gene: TRBV6-1; d_gene: NA; j_gene: TRBJ2-1; abundance: NA; len: 16; CDR3nt: TGTGCCAGCAGAGAAGCCACAGGGAAAAATTACAATGAGCAGTTCTTC; CDR3aa: CASREATGKNYNEQFF
v_gene: TRBV19; d_gene: TRBD1; j_gene: TRBJ2-4; abundance: once; len: 15; CDR3nt: TGTGCCAGTCTGATGACAGGGTTCGTCAAAAACATTCAGTACTTC; CDR3aa: CASLMTGFVKNIQYF
v_gene: TRBV28; d_gene: NA; j_gene: TRBJ1-3; abundance: NA; len: 16; CDR3nt: TGTGCCAGCAGTGGCGGGGGCCTGAGCTCTGGAAACACCATATATTTT; CDR3aa: CASSGGGLSSGNTIYF
v_gene: TRBV6-2/TRBV6-3; d_gene: TRBD1; j_gene: TRBJ2-7; abundance: NA; len: 16; CDR3nt: TGTGCCAGCAGTTACGGGACAGGGGGCAGTTACTACGAGCAGTACTTC; CDR3aa: CASSYGTGGSYYEQYF
v_gene: TRBV6-1; d_gene: NA; j_gene: TRBJ1-4; abundance: NA; len: 14; CDR3nt: TGTGCCAGCAGTGACGGTGGGGCGGTAGAAAAACTGTTTTTT; CDR3aa: CASSDGGAVEKLFF
v_gene: TRBV6-5; d_gene: NA; j_gene: TRBJ1-4; abundance: once; len: 15; CDR3nt: TGTGCCAGCAGAACCGGGATTACAACTAATGAAAAACTGTTTTTT; CDR3aa: CASRTGITTNEKLFF
v_gene: TRBV10-1; d_gene: TRBD2; j_gene: TRBJ2-3; abundance: NA; len: 16; CDR3nt: TGCGCCAGCAGTGAGGCTAGCGGATTCCGCACAGATACGCAGTATTTT; CDR3aa: CASSEASGFRTDTQYF
v_gene: TRBV30; d_gene: TRBD1; j_gene: TRBJ1-5; abundance: NA; len: 14; CDR3nt: TGTGCCTGGAGTGTTGGGACAGGGAGTTTGCCCCAGCATTTT; CDR3aa: CAWSVGTGSLPQHF
v_gene: TRBV18; d_gene: NA; j_gene: TRBJ1-2; abundance: few; len: 13; CDR3nt: TGTGCCAGCTCACCAGGGACAAACTATGGCTACACCTTC; CDR3aa: CASSPGTNYGYTF
v_gene: TRBV6-5; d_gene: NA; j_gene: TRBJ1-2; abundance: NA; len: 13; CDR3nt: TGTGCCAGCAGGAGGGCAGAGAACTATGGCTACACCTTC; CDR3aa: CASRRAENYGYTF
v_gene: TRBV29-1; d_gene: NA; j_gene: TRBJ2-2; abundance: NA; len: 14; CDR3nt: TGCAGCACCAGCTACGGGGCCAGGGGCGGGGAGCTGTTTTTT; CDR3aa: CSTSYGARGGELFF